This T cell receptor beta chain was recovered during a study of OX40 agonist ivuxolimab in advanced cancers. Broadly, across the study: Ivuxolimab was a fully human IgG2 agonistic monoclonal antibody targeting the costimulatory receptor OX40 (CD134). Intravenous ivuxolimab was administered to patients every 2 weeks at six dose levels: 0.01, 0.1, 0.3, 1.5, 3 and 10 mg/kg. Among the approximately 50 dose-escalation patients, about 20 had hepatocellular carcinoma, roughly 15 melanoma, 9 renal cell carcinoma and 9 head and neck cancer. The dose-escalation cohort was 82.7% male with a mean age of approximately 59 years, ranging from roughly 23 to 90. Prior anti-PD-1, anti-PD-L1 or anti-CTLA-4 therapy was permitted, and checkpoint inhibitors had been received by around 40% of dose-escalation patients. Partial responses occurred in three dose-escalation patients, of whom one had hepatocellular carcinoma and two had cutaneous melanoma. Peripheral TCRbeta sequencing aimed to test whether ivuxolimab altered TCR sequence diversity and caused clonal T-cell expansion. The paper reports the monotherapy dose-escalation portion (N of about 50 patients) of the phase I ivuxolimab trial.

Genomic DNA was isolated from the sorted cells so that the TCRbeta CDR3 region could be sequenced. The immunoSEQ Assay was used to sequence the TCRbeta CDR3 regions. Held by TCRdb, this immuneACCESS table contains in-frame sequences only and omits some clones. Under half of the omission traces to an unresolved V gene where checked; the cause of the rest is unknown. This sample gives some 43,000 clones in total; about 88% of them show up just once. The ten largest clones take up roughly 3.3% of the sample. Concerning this clone itself: Its antigen target is currently unknown. The input lacks base qualities; no much larger clone sits a single base away.

On the study overall, not on this receptor specifically: At doses from 0.1 to 3.0 mg/kg, clonal expansion was seen in both CD4+ and CD8+ blood T cells between baseline and week 6. In partial responders in the 0.1-3.0 mg/kg groups, normalized peripheral clonal expansion was found to be among the lowest, especially among CD8+ T cells. Low levels of normalized T-cell clonal expansion were also seen in some nonresponding patients. After ivuxolimab, more expanded clones were found on average in CD8+ T cells than in CD4+ T cells. Which antigens the clonally expanded peripheral T cells were specific for was not determined.

The trial excluded patients who had a history of autoimmune disease or were on systemic immunosuppression. Peripheral blood for TCR sequencing was drawn from every dose cohort at baseline, at cycle 4 day 1 and at cycle 7 day 1. The samples were drawn from a first-in-human, open-label, multicenter phase I dose-escalation trial of ivuxolimab. The trial enrolled adults with locally advanced or metastatic head and neck squamous cell, hepatocellular, melanoma or renal cell carcinoma. Before TCR sequencing, CD4+ T cells and CD8+ T cells from peripheral blood were sorted into separate populations. The CDR3, from cysteine to phenylalanine, totals 17 residues. The only DNA kept is the CDR3, 51 bases in frame from the first base. CDR1 and CDR2 are drawn from the germline V gene (reference sequence): SEHNR, FQNEAQ. A distance of 17 bases separates the germline ends of V and J, which lose 2 bases and 3 bases respectively.

The material sequenced was CD4+ or CD8+ T cells sorted from blood, taken in a trial of the OX40 agonist ivuxolimab. This TCR derives from an adult with an advanced solid tumor such as melanoma, head and neck, liver or kidney cancer. Recombination joined TRBV7-9 with TRBJ1-3; no D segment can be confidently identified. The CDR3 has the sequence CASSLRAMEIGGNTIYF. The DNA is TGTGCCAGCAGCTTAAGGGCCATGGAGATCGGTGGAAACACCATATATTTT.